The subject of this entry is one TCR beta chain. This entry belongs to a study of somatic mutations in cytotoxic T cells in rheumatoid arthritis. Data came from immunoSEQ multiplex PCR; TCRdb stores just in-frame clones and leaves some out. Here the sample spans about 18,000 clones, 73% being singletons. Trimming shortened V by 1 base and J by 2 bases, and 11 bases separated the two germline ends. The CDR3 is made up of 15 amino acids. CDR1 is LNHDA, CDR2 SQIVND, per germline (reference sequence). The sequenced material came from CD8+ T cells sorted from blood. V gene TRBV19 combines with J gene TRBJ1-2; D gene uncertain. This clonotype originated in a woman aged 55-70 years in good health. CDR3: CASSIGPQENYGYTF. The CDR3 nucleotides are TGTGCCAGTAGTATAGGACCGCAGGAGAACTATGGCTACACCTTC.